The 23 T cell receptor beta chains listed next were all sequenced from one sample in a study of T cell changes during pregnancy in multiple sclerosis. The protocol was immunoSEQ multiplex PCR, while the TCRdb copy is restricted to in-frame clones and leaves out a portion. The repertoire holds tens of thousands of clones, with 85% to 95% as singletons. The starting material was peripheral blood, obtained in the third trimester of pregnancy. The receptors shown here come from a female donor in good health, enrolled as a control in a pregnancy study.

The chain is built from TRBV4-2 and TRBJ2-1; weak D call: TRBD1 (5 bases). Germline loops: CDR1 LGHNA, CDR2 YNFKEQ. CDR3 length: 18 amino acids. Between the trimmed V and J ends, which lost 1 base and 4 bases, there was a span of 20 bases. The CDR3 nucleotides are TGTGCCAGCAGCCAAGGGCTTGTCTGGGGCCCACTATACAATGAGCAGTTCTTC. This codes for CASSQGLVWGPLYNEQFF.

V gene TRBV2 combines with J gene TRBJ2-1, with TRBD1 matching over 7 bases. The CDR3 consists of 16 residues. V lost 2 bases to trimming and J lost 4 bases; unmatched junction nucleotides: 8. Germline CDR1 is SNHLY and CDR2 is FYNNEI. The CDR3 protein is CASSENALTGYNEQFF. The DNA for the CDR3 is TGTGCCAGCAGTGAAAACGCACTGACAGGGTACAATGAGCAGTTCTTC.

This chain connects TRBV11-3 to TRBJ1-4, with D perhaps TRBD1 (6 bases). Trimming removed 7 bases at V and 10 bases at J, with 28 bases between. This CDR3 has 17 residues. Germline V gene lookup returns CDR1 SGHNT and CDR2 YENEEA. The CDR3 sequence: CASTLVPRTVDWSKLFF. CDR3 nucleotide sequence: TGTGCCAGCACCTTGGTTCCTCGGACAGTGGATTGGTCAAAACTGTTTTTT.

The chain couples TRBV13 to TRBJ1-2, with D possibly being TRBD1 (5 bases). Germline values: CDR1 PRHDT, CDR2 FYEKMQ (reference sequence). Between the trimmed V and J ends, which lost 2 bases and 0 bases, there was a span of 7 bases. The CDR3 has 14 amino acids. The DNA of the CDR3 is TGTGCCAGCAGCTTACTAGGGGCTAACTATGGCTACACCTTC. This codes for CASSLLGANYGYTF. Filled out from reference TRBV13 and TRBJ1-2, the complete variable domain reads AAGVIQSPRHLIKEKRETATLKCYPIPRHDTVYWYQQGPGQDPQFLISFYEKMQSDKGSIPDRFSAQQFSDYHSELNMSSLELGDSALYFCASSLLGANYGYTFGSGTRLTVV.

This chain links TRBV6-1 with TRBJ2-7; D is perhaps TRBD1 (5 bases). Trimming left V 8 bases short and J 4 bases short, with 15 bases between. The CDR3 runs 13 residues. Germline CDR1 is MNHNS and CDR2 is SASEGT. The CDR3 region is CASLWPQGYEQYF. The CDR3 DNA sequence: TGTGCCAGCTTGTGGCCTCAGGGATACGAGCAGTACTTC.

This chain uses TRBV7-2 with TRBJ2-7, with 11 bases identical to TRBD2. This CDR3 has 14 residues. Losses at the gene ends were 6 bases for V and 4 bases for J; bases not matched to a gene: 5. Germline V gene data show CDR1 as SGHTA and CDR2 as FQGNSA. CDR3 sequence (DNA): TGTGCCAGCAGTCTAGCGGGAGGAGGGTACGAGCAGTACTTC. It specifies CASSLAGGGYEQYF.

This clone was recorded only once. The gene calls are TRBV7-6 and TRBJ1-2; tentative D call: TRBD1 (5 bases). This CDR3 contains 13 residues. The V end was cut by 1 base, the J end by 6 bases, with 9 bases between. Germline loops: CDR1 SGHVS, CDR2 FNYEAQ. CDR3: CASSLGGPHGYTF. The CDR3 DNA reads TGTGCCAGCAGCTTAGGGGGCCCCCATGGCTACACCTTC.

V gene TRBV7-2 combines with J gene TRBJ2-7, with 8 positions matching TRBD2. CDR3 length equals 14 residues. Germline V gene data show CDR1 as SGHTA and CDR2 as FQGNSA. The trim removed 5 bases at V and 2 bases at J, leaving 5 bases unmatched. CDR3 DNA: TGTGCCAGCAGCCCACACGGGGGGGCCTACGAGCAGTACTTC. Protein: CASSPHGGAYEQYF.

The chain couples TRBV19 to TRBJ1-2, with 12 bases identical to TRBD1. Germline V gives CDR1 LNHDA, CDR2 SQIVND (reference sequence). The CDR3 is 13 amino acids. V lost 11 bases and J lost 9; bases outside the gene matches: 10. CDR3 in DNA: TGTGCCTCAACTGGGACAGGGGGCATACGCTACACCTTC. It yields the protein CASTGTGGIRYTF.

This chain uses TRBV7-9 with TRBJ1-2; D is possibly TRBD1 (6 bases). CDR3 size: 14 residues. Trimming cost V 3 bases and J 8 bases, with 16 bases left between them. CDR1 is SEHNR and CDR2 is FQNEAQ in the germline V gene (reference sequence). CDR3 DNA sequence: TGTGCCAGCAGCTTCGACTTACAGGGATCAGGCTACACCTTC. Amino acids: CASSFDLQGSGYTF.

This clone came up a few times. V gene TRBV15 combines with J gene TRBJ1-5; perhaps TRBD1 as D (5 bases). Trimming shortened V by 0 bases and J by 4 bases, and 7 bases separated the two germline ends. The CDR3 has 14 residues. In germline, CDR1 is LNHNV, CDR2 YYDKDF (reference sequence). CDR3 nucleotides: TGTGCCACCAGCAGAGACCCAGGGAATCAGCCCCAGCATTTT. Amino acids: CATSRDPGNQPQHF.

The genes are TRBV9 and TRBJ2-5; D not resolved. Germline V lookup: CDR1 SGDLS, CDR2 YYNGEE. Trimming removed 4 bases at V and 5 bases at J, with 18 bases between. This CDR3 is built from 15 residues. As DNA, the CDR3 is TGTGCCAGCAGCCCCCAACCGACTTCTCTCGAGACCCAGTACTTC. Protein sequence: CASSPQPTSLETQYF.

This clone was seen only once. The chain couples TRBV18 to TRBJ2-7, with D possibly being TRBD1 (6 bases). CDR3 length: 15 amino acids. Germline CDR1 reads KGHSH; CDR2 reads LQKENI. Trimming took off 0 bases at V and 4 bases at J, with 13 bases between the two ends. The CDR3 region is CASSPPDSQGYEQYF. CDR3 sequence (DNA): TGTGCCAGCTCACCACCGGACAGTCAGGGTTACGAGCAGTACTTC.

This chain uses TRBV6-5 with TRBJ2-2; 8 bases are shared with TRBD1. This CDR3 has 16 residues. Trimming took 0 bases from V and 6 from J; bases not matched to a gene: 6. Germline CDR1 is MNHEY and CDR2 is SVGAGI. The CDR3: CASSYSAGGLPGELFF. CDR3 coding DNA: TGTGCCAGCAGTTACTCGGCAGGGGGCCTCCCCGGGGAGCTGTTTTTT.

The J gene is TRBJ2-7, the V gene TRBV28; 7 positions agree with TRBD2. This CDR3 is 14 amino acids long. Germline V gene lookup returns CDR1 MDHEN and CDR2 SYDVKM. The V and J ends lost 5 bases and 3 bases, in that order; junction bases with no gene match: 7. For the CDR3, the DNA is TGTGCCAGCAGTACGGCGGGGGACCGCTACGAGCAGTACTTC. Its protein product is CASSTAGDRYEQYF.

The J gene is TRBJ2-5, the V gene TRBV2, with 12 bases identical to TRBD2. The CDR3 spans 15 residues. Germline V lookup: CDR1 SNHLY, CDR2 FYNNEI. V dropped 8 bases and J dropped 4; count of bases not matched to a gene: 8. This CDR3 is CASCLAGGPGETQYF. Here the CDR3 DNA reads TGTGCCAGCTGCCTAGCGGGGGGGCCAGGAGAGACCCAGTACTTC. The entire variable domain, with the rest obtained from reference TRBV2 and TRBJ2-5, is as follows: EPEVTQTPSHQVTQMGQEVILRCVPISNHLYFYWYRQILGQKVEFLVSFYNNEISEKSEIFDDQFSVERPDGSNFTLKIRSTKLEDSAMYFCASCLAGGPGETQYFGPGTRLLVL.

In its sample, this clone was seen once. The V gene is TRBV5-6, the J gene TRBJ1-2, with TRBD1 as a possible D gene (6 bases). CDR3 size: 15 residues. CDR1 is SGHDT, CDR2 YYEEEE, per germline. V was shortened by 4 bases and J by 6 bases, with 19 bases between the two germline ends. The CDR3 sequence: CASSPNTQGVDGYTF. Written as DNA, the CDR3 is TGTGCCAGCAGCCCAAACACACAGGGTGTGGATGGCTACACCTTC.

The genes are TRBV2 and TRBJ2-5, with a possible D match to TRBD1 (5 bases). Germline CDR1 reads SNHLY; CDR2 reads FYNNEI. This CDR3 is 14 amino acids long. V lost 9 bases and J lost 3, with 17 bases in between. Written as DNA, the CDR3 is TGTGCCAGAAAGGACGGACACTATGAAGAGACCCAGTACTTC. It encodes CARKDGHYEETQYF.

The chain employs TRBV4-3 and TRBJ2-1, with D tentatively TRBD2 (6 bases). CDR3 length equals 15 residues. Trimming pared 0 bases from V and 7 bases from J, leaving 13 bases between. Germline V gives CDR1 LGHNA, CDR2 YSLEER. CDR3 amino acids: CASSQENLLANEQFF. In DNA, the CDR3 is TGCGCCAGCAGCCAAGAGAATTTGCTAGCGAATGAGCAGTTCTTC.

This sequence joins TRBV5-1 and TRBJ2-1; TRBD1 is a possible D gene (6 bases). CDR1 SGHRS and CDR2 YFSETQ come from the germline V gene. The CDR3 length is 14 residues. V was cut by 4 bases and J by 3 bases, with 11 bases left in between. In nucleotides, the CDR3 is TGCGCCAGCAGCCACGGGACAAACTACAATGAGCAGTTCTTC. Translated, it gives CASSHGTNYNEQFF. The variable domain in full, with the rest retrieved from reference TRBV5-1 and TRBJ2-1, is KAGVTQTPRYLIKTRGQQVTLSCSPISGHRSVSWYQQTPGQGLQFLFEYFSETQRNKGNFPGRFSGRQFSNSRSEMNVSTLELGDSALYLCASSHGTNYNEQFFGPGTRLTVL.

The J gene is TRBJ2-7, the V gene TRBV7-6; a weak D match, TRBD2 (6 bases). Germline V CDR1 and CDR2: SGHVS, FNYEAQ. V lost 4 bases and J 0 bases, leaving 13 bases between the germline ends. The CDR3 is 15 residues long. CDR3 in DNA: TGTGCCAGCAGCTCTTCGGGGGTGCACTCCTACGAGCAGTACTTC. This sequence encodes CASSSSGVHSYEQYF.

The chain links TRBV21-1 to TRBJ2-2; TRBD1, the table's D call, lacks a check against the DNA. TRBV21-1 is shown as a pseudogene. The CDR3 sequence is 18 residues long. Written as DNA, the CDR3 is TGTGCCAGCAGTAGTAGGCAGGGGGAACTGCGGGACACCGGGGAGCTGTTTTTT. Translation: CASSSRQGELRDTGELFF.

This chain joins TRBV2 and TRBJ1-1; D gene ambiguous. Germline assignment: CDR1 SNHLY and CDR2 FYNNEI. This CDR3 has 13 residues. V was cut by 8 bases and J by 3 bases, with 13 bases left in between. The CDR3 sequence is CASLYEEDTEAFF. As DNA, the CDR3 is TGTGCCAGCCTATATGAGGAGGACACTGAAGCTTTCTTT. Looking up the rest from reference TRBV2 and TRBJ1-1 gives the full variable domain: EPEVTQTPSHQVTQMGQEVILRCVPISNHLYFYWYRQILGQKVEFLVSFYNNEISEKSEIFDDQFSVERPDGSNFTLKIRSTKLEDSAMYFCASLYEEDTEAFFGQGTRLTVV.